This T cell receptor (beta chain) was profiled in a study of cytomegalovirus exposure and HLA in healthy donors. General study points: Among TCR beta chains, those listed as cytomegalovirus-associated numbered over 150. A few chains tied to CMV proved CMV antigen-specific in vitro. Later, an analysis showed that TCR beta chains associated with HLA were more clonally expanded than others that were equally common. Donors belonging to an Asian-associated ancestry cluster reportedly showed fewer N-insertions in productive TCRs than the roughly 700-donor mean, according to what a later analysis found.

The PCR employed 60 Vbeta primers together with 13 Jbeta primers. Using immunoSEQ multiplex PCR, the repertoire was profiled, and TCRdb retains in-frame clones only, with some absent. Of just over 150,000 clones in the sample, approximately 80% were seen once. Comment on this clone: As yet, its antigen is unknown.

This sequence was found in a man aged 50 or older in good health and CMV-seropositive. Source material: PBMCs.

This CDR3 is CATGRDSANSPLHF. The CDR3 DNA follows: TGTGCCACCGGCCGGGATTCCGCTAATTCACCCCTCCACTTT. The V and J genes are TRBV15 and TRBJ1-6; no clear D. Germline assignment: CDR1 LNHNV and CDR2 YYDKDF (reference sequence). The V gene lost 8 bases and the J gene lost 6 bases, with 14 bases spanning the gap. This CDR3 has 14 amino acids.